These 14 T cell receptor beta chains came from one sample sequenced in a study of tumor and adjacent non-tumor tissue in lung cancer. No cell sorting was done before RNA was extracted from the tissue. This non-tumor lung sample came from over 3 cm beyond the tumor edge. A modified ARM-PCR protocol with three rounds of nested PCR amplified TCRbeta. TCRdb reanalysed the multiplex PCR reads using MiXCR and keeps one entry per CDR3 protein. The sample lists around 60,000 distinct CDR3 sequences; more than 55% were seen once. The source material was distant non-tumor lung tissue. All receptors derive from a man between 65 and 85 years old with non-small cell lung cancer.

On this clonotype itself: One end of the junction does not line up with germline, which may come from a read error. This chain joins TRBV11-3 and TRBJ2-1; 7 nucleotides line up with TRBD1. Germline CDR1 is SGHNT and CDR2 is YENEEA. CDR3 length: 14 amino acids. The CDR3: CACSLDGTENEQFF. In nucleotides, the CDR3 is TGTGCCTGCAGTTTAGACGGGACAGAGAATGAGCAGTTCTTC.

Regarding this clonotype: This sequence may be a read error, since a much larger clone differs from it by one base. The V and J genes are TRBV10-3 and TRBJ1-4; unclear D gene. The CDR3 is made up of 13 amino acids. Per germline, CDR1 ENHRY and CDR2 SYGVKD. CDR3 nucleotide sequence: TGTGCCATCAGTGAGTCGTTGGGAGAAAAACCGTTTTTT. The encoded protein is CAISESLGEKPFF.

The V gene is TRBV11-3, the J gene TRBJ2-5; 7 bases line up with TRBD1. Germline V gene data show CDR1 as SGHNT and CDR2 as YENEEA. The CDR3 totals 13 residues. The ends lost 11 bases at V and 2 bases at J; junction bases unmatched: 8. This chain's CDR3 is CAGSKDRQETQYF. The DNA for the CDR3 is TGTGCCGGAAGCAAGGACAGGCAAGAGACCCAGTACTTC.

As regards this clonotype: A junction boundary mismatches the germline segment, possibly from a read error. The gene calls are TRBV28 and TRBJ2-2; 10 bases agree with TRBD2. The CDR3 is 15 amino acids. Germline V gene data show CDR1 as MDHEN and CDR2 as SYDVKM. The CDR3 sequence is CASSLGLAVTGELVF. CDR3 coding DNA: TGTGCCAGCAGTTTAGGACTAGCGGTCACTGGGGAGCTGGTTTTT.

This clonotype was picked up many times. This rearrangement joins TRBV29-1 to TRBJ1-2; a weak D match, TRBD1 (5 bases). Germline values: CDR1 SQVTM, CDR2 ANQGSEA. The CDR3 length is 13 residues. V lost 3 bases and J 4 bases, leaving 12 bases between the germline ends. The CDR3 loop reads CSVERGSGYGYTF. DNA for the CDR3: TGCAGCGTTGAGCGGGGGTCTGGCTATGGCTACACCTTC.

Of note for this clonotype: Possible read error: a much larger clone is one base away. The chain recombines TRBV20-1 with TRBJ2-2; D assignment may be TRBD1 or TRBD2 (5 bases each). The CDR3 runs to 14 residues. Trimming took 0 bases from V and 9 from J, leaving 14 bases between them. Germline lookup yields CDR1 DFQATT and CDR2 SNEGSKA (reference sequence). In DNA, the CDR3 is TGCAGTGCTAGAGATTCCGGGGACGCCAGGGAGCTGTTTTTT. Amino acids: CSARDSGDARELFF.

A single count supports this clonotype. The chain joins TRBV7-9 to TRBJ2-1; D is perhaps TRBD1 or TRBD2 (5 bases each). The germline V gene has CDR1 SEHNR and CDR2 FQNEAQ (reference sequence). The CDR3 length is 14 residues. Trimming removed 11 bases at V and 1 base at J, with 15 bases between. In DNA form, the CDR3 reads TGTGCCGGCACGTCGAGGGGATCCTACAATGAGCAGTTCTTC. Its protein product is CAGTSRGSYNEQFF.

About this clonotype itself: One junction end does not reproduce the germline sequence, and a read error may be involved. This chain uses TRBV29-1 with TRBJ2-1; 10 bases match TRBD2. CDR1 SQVTM and CDR2 ANQGSEA come from the germline V gene. The CDR3 sequence is 15 residues long. The CDR3 spells CSSGGLAGDINEHFF. CDR3 nucleotides: TGCAGCTCCGGCGGGCTAGCGGGGGATATCAATGAGCACTTCTTC.

As to this clonotype: One end of the junction varies from germline; a read error may be responsible. The V gene is TRBV6-5, the J gene TRBJ1-1; no reliable D call. This CDR3 comprises 13 residues. Per the germline V gene, CDR1 is MNHEY and CDR2 is SVGAGI. CDR3 in amino acids: CASSSCLNTEDFF. CDR3 coding DNA: TGTGCCAGCAGTTCGTGTTTGAACACTGAAGATTTCTTT.

Turning to this clonotype: This could be a read error, since a much larger clone is one nucleotide away. The chain employs TRBV7-9 and TRBJ2-5; D remains unclear. The CDR3 spans 14 residues. Germline V lookup: CDR1 SEHNR, CDR2 FQNEAQ (reference sequence). Trimming cost V 2 bases and J 5 bases, with 12 bases left between them. CDR3 residues: CASSLYPIRETQYF. The CDR3 DNA is TGTGCCAGCAGCTTATACCCCATTCGGGAGACCCAGTACTTC.

This clonotype was found many times. The chain links TRBV6-5 to TRBJ1-5; possible D gene TRBD1, 5 bases. CDR3 size: 14 residues. Trimming stripped 5 bases from V and 2 bases from J, with 10 bases between. Germline V gene lookup returns CDR1 MNHEY and CDR2 SVGAGI. CDR3 DNA: TGTGCCAGCAGTCGGACAACTGGCAATCAGCCCCAGCATTTT. Translation: CASSRTTGNQPQHF.

This clonotype was picked up a small number of times. The chain combines TRBV28 with TRBJ2-3; TRBD1 matches at 7 bases. Germline-derived CDR1 and CDR2 are MDHEN and SYDVKM. The CDR3 consists of 15 residues. V was clipped by 6 bases and J by 4 bases; unmatched bases: 10. The DNA for the CDR3 is TGTGCCAGCAGCCGCCCCCCCCAGGGGGCAGATACGCAGTATTTT. This codes for CASSRPPQGADTQYF.

Ten or more counts support this clonotype. This sequence joins TRBV29-1 and TRBJ2-1; 12 bases are a match to TRBD2. CDR1 is SQVTM, CDR2 ANQGSEA, per germline. There are 14 residues in the CDR3. The ends lost 7 bases at V and 2 bases at J; junction bases unmatched: 3. In nucleotides, the CDR3 is TGCAGCGGCGGACTAGCGGGGCCCTACAATGAGCAGTTCTTC. Translation gives CSGGLAGPYNEQFF.

In this sample, this clonotype turned up many times. The rearrangement joins TRBV6-5 to TRBJ2-7, with D unclear. V was shortened by 8 bases and J by 5 bases, with 4 bases between the two germline ends. Germline CDR1 is MNHEY and CDR2 is SVGAGI. This CDR3 is built from 9 residues. CDR3 DNA sequence: TGTGCCAGCGTCCACGAGCAGTACTTC. As protein: CASVHEQYF.